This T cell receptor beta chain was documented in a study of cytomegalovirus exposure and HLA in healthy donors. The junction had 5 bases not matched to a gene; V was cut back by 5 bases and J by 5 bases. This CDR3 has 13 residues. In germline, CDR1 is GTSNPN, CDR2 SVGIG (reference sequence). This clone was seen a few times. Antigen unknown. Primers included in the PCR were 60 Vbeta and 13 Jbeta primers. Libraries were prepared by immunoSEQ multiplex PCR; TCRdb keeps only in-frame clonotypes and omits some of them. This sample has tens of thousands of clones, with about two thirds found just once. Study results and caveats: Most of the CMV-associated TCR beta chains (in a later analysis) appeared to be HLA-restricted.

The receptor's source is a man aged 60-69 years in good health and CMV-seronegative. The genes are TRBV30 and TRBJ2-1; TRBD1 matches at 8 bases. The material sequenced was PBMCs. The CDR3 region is CAWLGQADNEQFF. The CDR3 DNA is TGTGCCTGGCTGGGACAGGCCGACAATGAGCAGTTCTTC.